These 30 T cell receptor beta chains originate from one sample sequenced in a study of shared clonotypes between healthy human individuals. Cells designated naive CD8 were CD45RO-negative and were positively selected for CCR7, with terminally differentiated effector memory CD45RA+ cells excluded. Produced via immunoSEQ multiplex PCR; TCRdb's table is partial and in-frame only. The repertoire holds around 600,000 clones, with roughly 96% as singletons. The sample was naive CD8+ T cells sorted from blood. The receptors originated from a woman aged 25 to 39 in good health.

The CDR3 protein is CASSTGGGDEQYF. CDR3 nucleotides: TGTGCCAGTTCGACAGGGGGCGGGGACGAGCAGTACTTC. The J gene is TRBJ2-7, the V gene TRBV19, with 10 bases aligning to TRBD1. In germline, CDR1 is LNHDA, CDR2 SQIVND (reference sequence). CDR3 length: 13 residues. The ends lost 8 bases at V and 5 bases at J; junction bases unmatched: 6.

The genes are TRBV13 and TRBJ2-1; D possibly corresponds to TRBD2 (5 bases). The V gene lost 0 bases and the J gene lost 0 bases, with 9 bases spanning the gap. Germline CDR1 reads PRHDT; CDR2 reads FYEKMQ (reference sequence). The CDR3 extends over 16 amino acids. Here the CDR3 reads CASSLGAAGSYNEQFF. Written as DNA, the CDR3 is TGTGCCAGCAGCTTAGGAGCGGCAGGCTCCTACAATGAGCAGTTCTTC.

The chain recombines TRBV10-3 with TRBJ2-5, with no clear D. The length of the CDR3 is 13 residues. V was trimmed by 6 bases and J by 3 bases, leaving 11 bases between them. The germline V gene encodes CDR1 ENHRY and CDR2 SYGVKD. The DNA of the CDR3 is TGTGCCATCAGCAAGACACATGAAGAGACCCAGTACTTC. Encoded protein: CAISKTHEETQYF.

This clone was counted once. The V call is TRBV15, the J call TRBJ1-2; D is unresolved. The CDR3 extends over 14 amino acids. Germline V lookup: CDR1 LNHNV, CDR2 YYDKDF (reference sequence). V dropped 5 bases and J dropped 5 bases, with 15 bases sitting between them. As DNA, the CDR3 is TGTGCCACCAGCTACGATCGTGGAGGGTATGGCTACACCTTC. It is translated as CATSYDRGGYGYTF.

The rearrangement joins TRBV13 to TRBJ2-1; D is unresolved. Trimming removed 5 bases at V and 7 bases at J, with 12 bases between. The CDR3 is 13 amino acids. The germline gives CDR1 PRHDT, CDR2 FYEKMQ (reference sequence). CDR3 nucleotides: TGTGCCAGCAGCCACCCCGAAGGTAATGAGCAGTTCTTC. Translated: CASSHPEGNEQFF. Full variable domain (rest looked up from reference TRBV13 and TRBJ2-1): AAGVIQSPRHLIKEKRETATLKCYPIPRHDTVYWYQQGPGQDPQFLISFYEKMQSDKGSIPDRFSAQQFSDYHSELNMSSLELGDSALYFCASSHPEGNEQFFGPGTRLTVL.

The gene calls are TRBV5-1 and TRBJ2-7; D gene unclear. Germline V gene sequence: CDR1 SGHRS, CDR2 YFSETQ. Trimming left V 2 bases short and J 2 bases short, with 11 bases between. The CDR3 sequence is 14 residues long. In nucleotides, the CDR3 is TGCGCCAGCAGCTTCACCCTAGGGCCCTACGAGCAGTACTTC. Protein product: CASSFTLGPYEQYF.

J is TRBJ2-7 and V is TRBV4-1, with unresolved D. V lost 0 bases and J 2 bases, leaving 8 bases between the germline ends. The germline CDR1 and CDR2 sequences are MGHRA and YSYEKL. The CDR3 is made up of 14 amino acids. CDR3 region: CASSQDWNAYEQYF. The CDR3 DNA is TGCGCCAGCAGCCAAGACTGGAATGCCTACGAGCAGTACTTC.

Here the CDR3 reads CASSLVEGGTEAFF. DNA for the CDR3: TGTGCCAGCAGCTTAGTTGAAGGGGGCACTGAAGCTTTCTTT. This chain joins TRBV7-6 and TRBJ1-1; a weak D match, TRBD1 (6 bases). This CDR3 has 14 amino acids. V shed 1 base and J shed 4 bases, with 10 bases lying between them. Germline V gene sequence: CDR1 SGHVS, CDR2 FNYEAQ.

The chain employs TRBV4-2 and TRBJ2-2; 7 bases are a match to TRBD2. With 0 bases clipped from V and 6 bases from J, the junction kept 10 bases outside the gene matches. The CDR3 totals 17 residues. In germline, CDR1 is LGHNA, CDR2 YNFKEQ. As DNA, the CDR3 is TGTGCCAGCAGCCAAGATGGGAGGGGTGAGAGGCCCGGGGAGCTGTTTTTT. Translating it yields CASSQDGRGERPGELFF.

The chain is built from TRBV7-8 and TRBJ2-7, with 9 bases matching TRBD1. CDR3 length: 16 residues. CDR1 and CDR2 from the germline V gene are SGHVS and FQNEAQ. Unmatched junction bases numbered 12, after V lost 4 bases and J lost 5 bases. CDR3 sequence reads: CASSSPAGTGIHEQYF. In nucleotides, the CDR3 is TGTGCCAGCAGCTCCCCCGCCGGGACAGGGATACACGAGCAGTACTTC.

CDR3 protein: CASSLWRDGYNEQFF. As DNA, the CDR3 is TGTGCCAGCAGCTTGTGGCGGGACGGGTACAATGAGCAGTTCTTC. The V and J genes are TRBV5-6 and TRBJ2-1; possible D gene TRBD2, 6 bases. Trimming took 1 base from V and 4 from J, leaving 12 bases between them. CDR1 SGHDT and CDR2 YYEEEE come from the germline V gene. The CDR3 is 15 residues long.

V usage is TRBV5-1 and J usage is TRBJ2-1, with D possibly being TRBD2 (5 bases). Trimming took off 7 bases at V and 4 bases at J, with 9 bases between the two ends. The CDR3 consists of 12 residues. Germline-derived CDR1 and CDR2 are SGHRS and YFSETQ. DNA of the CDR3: TGCGCCAGCGATACGGGGTACAATGAGCAGTTCTTC. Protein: CASDTGYNEQFF.

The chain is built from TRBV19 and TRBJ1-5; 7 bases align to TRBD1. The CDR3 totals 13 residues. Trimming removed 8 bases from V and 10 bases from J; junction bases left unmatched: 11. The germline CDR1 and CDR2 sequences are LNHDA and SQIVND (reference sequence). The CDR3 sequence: CASSGGFLGPQHF. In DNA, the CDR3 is TGTGCCAGTTCAGGGGGTTTTTTGGGACCCCAGCATTTT.

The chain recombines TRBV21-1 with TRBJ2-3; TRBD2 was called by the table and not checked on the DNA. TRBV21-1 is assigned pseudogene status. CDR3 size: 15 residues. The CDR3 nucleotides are TGTGCCAGCAGCAAAGTCTTCTTCTTCACAGATACGCAGTATTTT. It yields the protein CASSKVFFFTDTQYF.

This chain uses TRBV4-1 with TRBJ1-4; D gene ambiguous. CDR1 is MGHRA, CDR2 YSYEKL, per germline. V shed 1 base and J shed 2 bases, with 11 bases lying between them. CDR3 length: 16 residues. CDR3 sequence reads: CASSQVLGSTNEKLFF. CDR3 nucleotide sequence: TGCGCCAGCAGCCAAGTGTTGGGCAGTACTAATGAAAAACTGTTTTTT.

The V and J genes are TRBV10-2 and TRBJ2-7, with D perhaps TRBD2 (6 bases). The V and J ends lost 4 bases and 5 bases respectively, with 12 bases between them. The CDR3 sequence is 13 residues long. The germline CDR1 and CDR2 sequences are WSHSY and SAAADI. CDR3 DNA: TGCGCCAGCAGTGTAAAGGGACTCCACGAGCAGTACTTC. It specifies CASSVKGLHEQYF.

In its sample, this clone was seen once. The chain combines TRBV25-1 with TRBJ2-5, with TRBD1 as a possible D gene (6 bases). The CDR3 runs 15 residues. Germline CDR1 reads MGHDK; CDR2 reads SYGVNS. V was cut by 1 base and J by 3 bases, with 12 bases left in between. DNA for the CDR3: TGTGCCAGCAGTGAATCGCTGGGGGCAAAAGAGACCCAGTACTTC. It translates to CASSESLGAKETQYF.

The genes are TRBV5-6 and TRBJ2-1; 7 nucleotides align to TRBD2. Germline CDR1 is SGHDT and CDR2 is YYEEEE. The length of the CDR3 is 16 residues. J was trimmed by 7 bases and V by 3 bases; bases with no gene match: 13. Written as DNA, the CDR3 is TGTGCCAGCAGCTGGGATTTTGCGGGAGATGGTAATGAGCAGTTCTTC. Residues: CASSWDFAGDGNEQFF.

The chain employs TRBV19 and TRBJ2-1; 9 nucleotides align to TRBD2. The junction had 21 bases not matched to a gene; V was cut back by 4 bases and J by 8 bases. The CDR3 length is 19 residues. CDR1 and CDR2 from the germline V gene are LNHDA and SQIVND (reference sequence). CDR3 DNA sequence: TGTGCCAGTAGTAATTCGGGACTAGCTAGGAGTTTCTCGTCGTATGAGCAGTTCTTC. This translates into CASSNSGLARSFSSYEQFF.

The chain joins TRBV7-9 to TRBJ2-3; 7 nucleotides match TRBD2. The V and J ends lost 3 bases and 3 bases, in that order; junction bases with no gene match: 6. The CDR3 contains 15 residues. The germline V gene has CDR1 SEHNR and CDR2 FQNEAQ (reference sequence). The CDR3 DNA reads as TGTGCCAGCAGCTTGGTGGGAGGGTTGACAGATACGCAGTATTTT. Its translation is CASSLVGGLTDTQYF.

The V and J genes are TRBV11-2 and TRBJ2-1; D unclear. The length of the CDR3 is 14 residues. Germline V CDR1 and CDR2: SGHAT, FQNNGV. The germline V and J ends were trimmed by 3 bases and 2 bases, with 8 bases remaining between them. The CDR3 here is CASSFPSAYNEQFF. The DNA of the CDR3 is TGTGCCAGCAGCTTCCCTTCGGCCTACAATGAGCAGTTCTTC.

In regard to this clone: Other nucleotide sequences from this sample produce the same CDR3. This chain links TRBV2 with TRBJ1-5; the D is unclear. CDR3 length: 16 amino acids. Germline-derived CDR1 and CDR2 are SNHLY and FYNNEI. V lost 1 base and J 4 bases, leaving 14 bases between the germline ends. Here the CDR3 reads CASSEGYVSINQPQHF. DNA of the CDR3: TGTGCCAGCAGTGAAGGGTACGTCTCCATAAATCAGCCCCAGCATTTT.

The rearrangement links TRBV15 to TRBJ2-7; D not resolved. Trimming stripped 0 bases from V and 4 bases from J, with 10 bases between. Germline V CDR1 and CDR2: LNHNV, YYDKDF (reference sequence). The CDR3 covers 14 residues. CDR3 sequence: CATSRDRPKYEQYF. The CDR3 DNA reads TGTGCCACCAGCAGAGATCGACCAAAATACGAGCAGTACTTC.

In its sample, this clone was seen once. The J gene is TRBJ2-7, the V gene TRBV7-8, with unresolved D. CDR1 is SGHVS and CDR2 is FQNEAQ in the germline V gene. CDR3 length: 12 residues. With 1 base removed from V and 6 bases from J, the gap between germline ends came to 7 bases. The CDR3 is CASSLEAAEQYF. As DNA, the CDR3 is TGTGCCAGCAGCTTAGAGGCGGCCGAGCAGTACTTC. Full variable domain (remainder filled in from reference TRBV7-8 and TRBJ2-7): GAGVSQSPRYKVAKRGQDVALRCDPISGHVSLFWYQQALGQGPEFLTYFQNEAQLDKSGLPSDRFFAERPEGSVSTLKIQRTQQEDSAVYLCASSLEAAEQYFGPGTRLTVT.

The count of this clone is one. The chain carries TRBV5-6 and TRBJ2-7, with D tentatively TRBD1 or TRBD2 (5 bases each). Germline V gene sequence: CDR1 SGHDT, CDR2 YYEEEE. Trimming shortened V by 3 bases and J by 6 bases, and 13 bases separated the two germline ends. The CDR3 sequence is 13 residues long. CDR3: CASSWGIGAEQYF. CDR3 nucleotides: TGTGCCAGCAGCTGGGGGATCGGGGCCGAGCAGTACTTC.

The CDR3 region has the DNA TGTGCCAGCAGTCCCGTAAGACGATTAGGCCCCTACGAGCAGTACTTC. Amino acids: CASSPVRRLGPYEQYF. V gene TRBV27 combines with J gene TRBJ2-7; D gene unclear. V was cut by 5 bases and J by 2 bases, with 19 bases left in between. Germline V lookup: CDR1 MNHEY, CDR2 SMNVEV (reference sequence). The CDR3 covers 16 residues.

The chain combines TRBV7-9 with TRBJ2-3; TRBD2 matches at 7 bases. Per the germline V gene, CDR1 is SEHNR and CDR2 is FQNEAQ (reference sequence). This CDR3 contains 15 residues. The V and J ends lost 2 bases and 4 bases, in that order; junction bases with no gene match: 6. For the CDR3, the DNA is TGTGCCAGCAGCTTATCCGTTGGGGGGGCAGATACGCAGTATTTT. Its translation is CASSLSVGGADTQYF.

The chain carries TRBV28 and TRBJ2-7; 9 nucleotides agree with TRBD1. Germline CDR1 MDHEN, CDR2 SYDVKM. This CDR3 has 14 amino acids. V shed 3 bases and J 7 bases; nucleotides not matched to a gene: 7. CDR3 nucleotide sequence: TGTGCCAGCAGTTTGGGGGGGACAGGGCGAGAGCAGTACTTC. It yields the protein CASSLGGTGREQYF.

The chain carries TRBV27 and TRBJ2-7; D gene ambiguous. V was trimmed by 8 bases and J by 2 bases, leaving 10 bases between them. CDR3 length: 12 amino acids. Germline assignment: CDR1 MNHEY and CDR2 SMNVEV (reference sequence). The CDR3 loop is CASGSTPYEQYF. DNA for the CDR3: TGTGCCAGCGGATCTACTCCCTACGAGCAGTACTTC.

CDR3 residues: CAWNLAGDEQFF. The CDR3 coding sequence is TGTGCCTGGAACCTAGCGGGAGATGAGCAGTTCTTC. The V gene is TRBV30, the J gene TRBJ2-1; 10 nucleotides line up with TRBD2. Looked up from germline, CDR1 is GTSNPN and CDR2 is SVGIG (reference sequence). The V segment lost 4 bases and the J segment 8 bases; nucleotides outside the gene matches: 2. This CDR3 has 12 residues.